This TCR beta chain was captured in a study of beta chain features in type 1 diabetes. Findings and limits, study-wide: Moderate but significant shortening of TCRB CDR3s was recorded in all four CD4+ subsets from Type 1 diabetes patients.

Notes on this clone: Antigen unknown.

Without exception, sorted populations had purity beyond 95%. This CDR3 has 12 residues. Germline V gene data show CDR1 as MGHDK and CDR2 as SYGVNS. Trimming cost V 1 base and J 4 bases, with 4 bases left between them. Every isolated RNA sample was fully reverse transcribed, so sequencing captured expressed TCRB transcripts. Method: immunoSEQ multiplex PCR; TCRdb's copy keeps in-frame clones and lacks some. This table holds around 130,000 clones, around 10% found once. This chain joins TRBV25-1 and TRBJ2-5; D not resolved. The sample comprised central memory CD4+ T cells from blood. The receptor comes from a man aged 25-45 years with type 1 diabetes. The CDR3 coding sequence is TGTGCCAGCAGTGAATCAGGAGAGACCCAGTACTTC. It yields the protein CASSESGETQYF. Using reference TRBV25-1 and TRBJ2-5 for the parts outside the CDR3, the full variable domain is EADIYQTPRYLVIGTGKKITLECSQTMGHDKMYWYQQDPGMELHLIHYSYGVNSTEKGDLSSESTVSRIRTEHFPLTLESARPSHTSQYLCASSESGETQYFGPGTRLLVL.